This section outlines one T cell receptor beta chain sequence together with its context. Its antigen is as yet unknown. These data originate in a study of blood T cells in healthy people across ages. Alongside a J-beta primer mix, a sample-barcoded 5' primer served in a second PCR lasting about 7 to 11 cycles. From each sample, at least 2.5 million paired-end reads containing CDR3 were obtained. TCRdb itself ran the 5' RACE reads through MiXCR, one entry per CDR3 protein. The sample records 600,000 or so distinct CDR3 sequences, over 20% being singletons. The V segment lost 4 bases and the J segment 5 bases; nucleotides outside the gene matches: 3. There are 13 residues in the CDR3. Germline V lookup: CDR1 SGHTA, CDR2 FQGNSA. Isolation recovered at least 7 million PBMCs from every sample. Study conclusions and caveats: PBMC samples, being unsorted, prevented any conclusive comparison of naive and antigen-experienced cells. While age rose, TCR beta diversity per million T cells dropped in a roughly linear way.

V and J are TRBV7-2 and TRBJ2-7; TRBD1 matches 9 bases. This TCR was recovered from a man in his 70s in good health. The sequenced sample was blood. This CDR3 reads CASSYDRGDEQYF. Written as DNA, the CDR3 is TGTGCCAGCAGCTATGACAGGGGGGACGAGCAGTACTTC.